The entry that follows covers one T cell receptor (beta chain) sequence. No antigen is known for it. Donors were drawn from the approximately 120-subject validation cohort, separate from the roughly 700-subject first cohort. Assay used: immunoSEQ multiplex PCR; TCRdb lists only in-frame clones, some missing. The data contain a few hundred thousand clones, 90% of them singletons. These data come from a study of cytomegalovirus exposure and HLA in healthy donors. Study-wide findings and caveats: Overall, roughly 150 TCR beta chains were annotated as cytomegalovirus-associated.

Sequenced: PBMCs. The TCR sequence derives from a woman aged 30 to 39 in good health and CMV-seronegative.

The DNA for the CDR3 is TGTGCCAGCAGCCCGCCCAGGGCCGGTGGGAGCACAGATACGCAGTATTTT. Translation: CASSPPRAGGSTDTQYF. V gene TRBV7-9 combines with J gene TRBJ2-3, with D possibly TRBD1 on 5 matching bases. This CDR3 spans 17 amino acids. Trimming pared 5 bases from V and 0 bases from J, leaving 18 bases between. CDR1 is SEHNR and CDR2 is FQNEAQ in the germline V gene (reference sequence).